This note documents a single TCR beta chain sequence. This sample is drawn from a study of blood T cell repertoires in COVID-19. On the study more broadly: The origin of the acute and convalescent COVID-19 samples was the United States, Italy and Spain. Nucleic acid was either cDNA or gDNA, and it came from T cells, B-cell-depleted T cells, or PBMCs.

Per the original data handling: How many nucleated cells were present was estimated from reference gene primer amplification. Profiled with immunoSEQ multiplex PCR; TCRdb holds only in-frame clones, not every one. Clone size and V and J calls were adopted from that table, with D and trimming inferred from the DNA. The sample has some 150,000 clones; 80% to 90% are singletons. Per germline, CDR1 SGDLS and CDR2 YYNGEE. CDR3 length: 17 amino acids. V trimming: 4 bases; J trimming: 4 bases; junction bases outside the gene matches: 15. This chain joins TRBV9 and TRBJ2-3, with 7 bases lining up with TRBD2. Sequencing was done on a sample of peripheral blood. The sequence was collected from a human donor with acute or convalescent COVID-19. The donor label of this sample is uncertain. The CDR3 protein is CASSPFLGAGRADTQYF. In DNA form, the CDR3 reads TGTGCCAGCAGCCCCTTCCTAGGCGCGGGGAGGGCAGATACGCAGTATTTT.